This note documents a single T cell receptor beta chain sequence. The specificity of this receptor is unknown. No base quality information exists; no much larger clone differs at one position. The CDR3, cysteine through phenylalanine, is 17 amino acids long. Only the CDR3 region is kept as DNA, spanning 51 bases read in frame from base 1. V lost 0 bases and J lost 2 bases; the stretch between them is 12 bases long. CDR1 and CDR2 were assigned from the germline V gene as SGDLS and YYNGEE. The immunoSEQ platform was used for TCRbeta chain sequencing. On the authors' methods: Pooled Treg repertoires yielded roughly 6x10^4 distinct TCRbeta sequences from patients and over 90,000 from healthy donors. Treg TCRbeta sequences found in two or more individuals were classed as public, and these public Treg TCRbeta sequences were then looked for in Tconv repertoires. Group differences were tested with Mann-Whitney U tests and Bonferroni-Dunn correction in GraphPad Prism 7.03. TCRdb re-hosts the immuneACCESS table, in-frame sequences only. Its copies lack some clones; in the studies checked, an unresolved V gene accounts for under half of them, and the cause for the rest is not known. V and J calls and clone size are given by that table; D and trimming were obtained from the DNA. The sample records roughly 18,000 clones, 90% to 95% of which are singletons. The top ten hold 0.85% to 1% of the sample.

Regulatory T cells were sorted as CD4+CD25hiCD127low/negative cells. The control samples were obtained from healthy donors who were not related to the patients. Tconv and Treg cells for TCRbeta sequencing were sorted on a FACSAria flow cytometer. The sorted cells went into 5-ml round-bottom polystyrene tubes, and the dry cell pellets were then frozen at -80 degrees C until sequencing. The record originates from a study of B cell selection in AIRE deficiency (dated by TCRdb to about 2019). General notes on the study: A comparison of TCRbeta repertoires of sorted blood CD4+ conventional T cells and regulatory T cells was made between AIRE-deficient patients and healthy controls. The TCR-sequenced cohort comprised roughly five AIRE-deficient APECED patients and roughly five healthy control donors.

General study outcomes and caveats: Shorter CDR3s were found in shared Treg sequences, reflecting a bias toward rearrangements containing few non-templated nucleotide insertions. Only TCRbeta chains were sequenced; more than 30% of shared healthy-donor Treg sequences also occurred in healthy Tconv, possibly because of differing TCRalpha chains. In terms of TCRBV gene usage, CDR3 length and TCR diversity, Tconv and Treg cells from AIRE-deficient patients looked similar to Tconv and Treg cells from healthy donors. Around 30% of Treg TCRbeta sequences shared among healthy donors appeared in patient Tconv cells, suggesting diversion of Treg-biased clones into the Tconv compartment. Among about 3,700 shared Treg TCRbeta sequences, 30% to 35% were shared exclusively among healthy donors and 9% to 10% exclusively among patients, which suggests that Treg selection is less efficient in the absence of AIRE.

The sample comprised CD4+CD25+ Tregs sorted from PBMCs. This receptor was obtained from a human donor in good health. The rearranged segments are TRBV9 and TRBJ2-6; the best D guess is TRBD2, with 7 bases matching. The CDR3 here reads CASSVAKGGPGANVLTF. The DNA sequence is TGTGCCAGCAGCGTAGCTAAGGGGGGGCCTGGGGCCAACGTCCTGACTTTC.